This T cell receptor beta chain was sequenced during a study of blood T cell repertoires in COVID-19. Overall study: From T cells, B-cell-depleted T cells, or PBMCs came the material, which was cDNA or gDNA.

CDR1 and CDR2 (germline): LNHDA, SQIVND (reference sequence). The CDR3 is 16 residues long. Trimming removed 6 bases from V and 0 bases from J, with 15 bases in between. Under the authors' procedure: Researchers report that nucleated cell counts were estimated from reference gene primer amplification. Data came from immunoSEQ multiplex PCR; TCRdb stores just in-frame clones and leaves some out. V and J calls and clone size are those listed in that table; D and trimming were worked out from the DNA. The sample has 200,000 or so clones, approximately 87% seen once. This sequence joins TRBV19 and TRBJ2-1; a possible D gene is TRBD2 (6 bases). The sample taken for sequencing was peripheral blood. This TCR was sampled from a woman aged 50 to 65 with acute or convalescent COVID-19. In nucleotides, the CDR3 is TGTGCCAGTAGGGCGTGGGGCGGGAACTCCTACAATGAGCAGTTCTTC. Its protein product is CASRAWGGNSYNEQFF.